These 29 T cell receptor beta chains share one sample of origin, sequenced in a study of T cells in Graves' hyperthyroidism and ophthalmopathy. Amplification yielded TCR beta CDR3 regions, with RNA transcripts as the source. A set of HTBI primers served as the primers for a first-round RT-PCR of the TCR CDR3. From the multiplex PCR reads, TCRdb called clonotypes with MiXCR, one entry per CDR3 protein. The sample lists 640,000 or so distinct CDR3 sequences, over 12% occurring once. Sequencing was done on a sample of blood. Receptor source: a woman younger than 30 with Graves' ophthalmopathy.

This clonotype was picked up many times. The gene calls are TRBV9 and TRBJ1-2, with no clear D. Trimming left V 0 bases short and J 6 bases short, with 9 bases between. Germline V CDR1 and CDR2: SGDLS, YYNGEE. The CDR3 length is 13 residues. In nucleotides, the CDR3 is TGTGCCAGCAGCGTAGCGGGGTTGCATGGCTACACCTTC. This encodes CASSVAGLHGYTF.

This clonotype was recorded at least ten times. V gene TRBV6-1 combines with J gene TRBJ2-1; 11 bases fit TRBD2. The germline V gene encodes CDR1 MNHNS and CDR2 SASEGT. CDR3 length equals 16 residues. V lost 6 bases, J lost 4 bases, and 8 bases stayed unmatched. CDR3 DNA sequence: TGTGCCAGCAGCGCTTCGGGGACTAGCGGTTACAATGAGCAGTTCTTC. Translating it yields CASSASGTSGYNEQFF.

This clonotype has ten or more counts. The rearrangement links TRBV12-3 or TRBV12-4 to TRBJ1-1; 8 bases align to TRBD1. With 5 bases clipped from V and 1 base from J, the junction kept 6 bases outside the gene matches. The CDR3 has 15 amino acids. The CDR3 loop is CASSAMTGANTEAFF. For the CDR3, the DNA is TGTGCCAGCAGTGCAATGACAGGGGCGAACACTGAAGCTTTCTTT.

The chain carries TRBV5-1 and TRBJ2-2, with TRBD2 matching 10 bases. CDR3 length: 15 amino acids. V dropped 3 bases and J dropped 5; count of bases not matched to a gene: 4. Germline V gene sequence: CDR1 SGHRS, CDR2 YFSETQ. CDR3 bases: TGCGCCAGCAGCTCTAGCGGGAGTAGGACCGGGGAGCTGTTTTTT. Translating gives CASSSSGSRTGELFF.

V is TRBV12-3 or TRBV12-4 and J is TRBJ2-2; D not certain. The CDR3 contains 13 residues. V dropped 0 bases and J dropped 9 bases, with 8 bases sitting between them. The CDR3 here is CASSLAGHRELFF. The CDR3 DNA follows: TGTGCCAGCAGTTTAGCGGGTCACCGGGAGCTGTTTTTT.

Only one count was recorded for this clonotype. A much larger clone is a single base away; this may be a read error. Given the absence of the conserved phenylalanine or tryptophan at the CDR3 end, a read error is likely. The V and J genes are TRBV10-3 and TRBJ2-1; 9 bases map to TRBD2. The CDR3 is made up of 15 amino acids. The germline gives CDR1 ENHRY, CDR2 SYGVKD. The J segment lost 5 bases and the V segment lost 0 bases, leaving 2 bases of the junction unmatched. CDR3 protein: CAISESGGRDNEQFL. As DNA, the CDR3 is TGTGCCATCAGTGAGTCTGGCGGGAGGGACAATGAGCAGTTCTTA.

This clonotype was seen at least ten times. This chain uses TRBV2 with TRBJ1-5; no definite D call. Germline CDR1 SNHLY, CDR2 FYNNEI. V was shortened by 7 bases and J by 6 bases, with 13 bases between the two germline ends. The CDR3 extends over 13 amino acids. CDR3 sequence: CASTLEDGQPQHF. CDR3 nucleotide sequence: TGTGCCAGCACCCTTGAGGACGGTCAGCCCCAGCATTTT.

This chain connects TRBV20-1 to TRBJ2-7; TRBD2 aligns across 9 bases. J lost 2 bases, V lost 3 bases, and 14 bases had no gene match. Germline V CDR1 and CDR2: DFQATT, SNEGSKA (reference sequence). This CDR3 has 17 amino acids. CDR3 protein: CSASFLAGISSTYEQYF. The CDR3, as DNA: TGCAGTGCTAGTTTCCTAGCGGGAATCTCTAGCACCTACGAGCAGTACTTC.

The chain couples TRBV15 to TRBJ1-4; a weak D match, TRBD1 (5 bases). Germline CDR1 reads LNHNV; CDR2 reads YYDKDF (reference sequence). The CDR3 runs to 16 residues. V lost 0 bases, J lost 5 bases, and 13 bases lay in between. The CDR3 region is CATSRDRRGINEKLFF. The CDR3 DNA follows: TGTGCCACCAGCAGAGATCGAAGGGGTATAAATGAAAAACTGTTTTTT.

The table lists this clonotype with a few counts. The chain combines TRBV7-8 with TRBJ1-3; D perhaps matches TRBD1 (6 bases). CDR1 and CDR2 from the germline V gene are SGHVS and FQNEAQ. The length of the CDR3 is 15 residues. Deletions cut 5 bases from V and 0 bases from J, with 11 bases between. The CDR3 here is CASSPRTVSGNTIYF. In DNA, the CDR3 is TGTGCCAGCAGCCCCCGGACAGTCTCTGGAAACACCATATATTTT.

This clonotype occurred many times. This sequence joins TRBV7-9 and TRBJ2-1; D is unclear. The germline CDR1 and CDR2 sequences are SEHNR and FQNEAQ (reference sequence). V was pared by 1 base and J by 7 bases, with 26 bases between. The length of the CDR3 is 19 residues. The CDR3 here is CASSLVPFGRVSSRNEQFF. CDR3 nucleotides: TGTGCCAGCAGCTTAGTCCCCTTCGGTCGGGTTTCCTCCCGGAATGAGCAGTTCTTC.

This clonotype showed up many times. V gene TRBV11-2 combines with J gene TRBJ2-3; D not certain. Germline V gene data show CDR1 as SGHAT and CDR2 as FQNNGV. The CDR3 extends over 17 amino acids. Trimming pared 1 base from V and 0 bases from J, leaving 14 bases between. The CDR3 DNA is TGTGCCAGCAGCTTAGGGGCTAGTCCCATGAGCACAGATACGCAGTATTTT. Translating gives CASSLGASPMSTDTQYF. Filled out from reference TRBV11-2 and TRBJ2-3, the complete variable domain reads EAGVAQSPRYKIIEKRQSVAFWCNPISGHATLYWYQQILGQGPKLLIQFQNNGVVDDSQLPKDRFSAERLKGVDSTLKIQPAKLEDSAVYLCASSLGASPMSTDTQYFGPGTRLTVL.

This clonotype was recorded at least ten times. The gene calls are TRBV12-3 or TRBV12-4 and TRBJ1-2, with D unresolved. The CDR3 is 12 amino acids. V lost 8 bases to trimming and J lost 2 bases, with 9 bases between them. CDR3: CASLGSNYGYTF. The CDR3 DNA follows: TGTGCCAGCCTGGGATCCAACTATGGCTACACCTTC.

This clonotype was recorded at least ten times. DNA of the CDR3: TGTGCCAGCAGCTTAGGGCCTCAAGGGAGCTACGAGCAGTACTTC. Translating gives CASSLGPQGSYEQYF. This chain connects TRBV11-3 to TRBJ2-7, with D possibly matching TRBD2 (5 bases). The CDR3 loop spans 15 amino acids. The germline V and J ends were trimmed by 1 base and 3 bases, with 13 bases remaining between them. Germline loops: CDR1 SGHNT, CDR2 YENEEA.

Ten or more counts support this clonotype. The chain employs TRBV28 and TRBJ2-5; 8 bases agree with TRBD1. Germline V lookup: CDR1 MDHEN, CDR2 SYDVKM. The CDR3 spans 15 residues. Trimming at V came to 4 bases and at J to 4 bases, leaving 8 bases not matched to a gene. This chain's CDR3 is CASSSVQGAGETQYF. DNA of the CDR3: TGTGCCAGCAGTTCCGTCCAGGGGGCGGGAGAGACCCAGTACTTC.

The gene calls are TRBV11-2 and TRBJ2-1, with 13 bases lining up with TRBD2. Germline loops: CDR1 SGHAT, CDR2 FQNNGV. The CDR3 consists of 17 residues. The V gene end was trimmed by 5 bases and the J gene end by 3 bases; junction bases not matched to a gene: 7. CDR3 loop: CASSKRTSGSIYNEQFF. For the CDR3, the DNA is TGTGCCAGCAGCAAGCGGACTAGCGGGAGCATCTACAATGAGCAGTTCTTC.

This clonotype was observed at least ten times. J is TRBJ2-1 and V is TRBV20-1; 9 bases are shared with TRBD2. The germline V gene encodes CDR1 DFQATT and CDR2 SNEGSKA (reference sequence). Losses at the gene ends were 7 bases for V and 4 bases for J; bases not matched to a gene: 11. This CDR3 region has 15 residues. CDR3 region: CSVKRALAGYNEQFF. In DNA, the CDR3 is TGCAGTGTTAAGAGGGCCCTAGCGGGATACAATGAGCAGTTCTTC.

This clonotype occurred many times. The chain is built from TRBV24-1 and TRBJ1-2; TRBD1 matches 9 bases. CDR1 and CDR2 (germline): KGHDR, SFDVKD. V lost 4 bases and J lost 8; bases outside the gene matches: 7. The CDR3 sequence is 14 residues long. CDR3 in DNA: TGTGCCACCAGTGACCTAGGACAGGGGAAGGGCTACACCTTC. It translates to CATSDLGQGKGYTF.

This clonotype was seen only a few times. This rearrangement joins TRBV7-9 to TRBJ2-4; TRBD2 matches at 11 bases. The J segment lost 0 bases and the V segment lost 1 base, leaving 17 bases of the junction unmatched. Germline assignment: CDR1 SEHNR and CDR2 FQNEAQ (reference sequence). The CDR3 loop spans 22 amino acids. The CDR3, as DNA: TGTGCCAGCAGCTTAGGTGGACCGCAGGGGAGACTAGCGGGACTAGCCAAAAACATTCAGTACTTC. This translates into CASSLGGPQGRLAGLAKNIQYF.

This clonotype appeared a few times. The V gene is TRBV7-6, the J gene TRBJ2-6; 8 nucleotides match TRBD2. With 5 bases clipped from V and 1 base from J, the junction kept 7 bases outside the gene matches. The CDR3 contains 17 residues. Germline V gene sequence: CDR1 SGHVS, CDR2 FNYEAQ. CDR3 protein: CASSLSGSGSGANVLTF. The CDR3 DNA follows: TGTGCCAGCAGCCTCAGCGGGAGTGGGTCTGGGGCCAACGTCCTGACTTTC.

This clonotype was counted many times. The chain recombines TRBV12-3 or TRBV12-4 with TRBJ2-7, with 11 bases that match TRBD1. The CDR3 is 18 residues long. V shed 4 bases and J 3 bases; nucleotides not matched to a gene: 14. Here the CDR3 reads CASSSHRGGQGVVYEQYF. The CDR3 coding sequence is TGTGCCAGCAGTTCCCATAGAGGGGGACAGGGGGTGGTCTACGAGCAGTACTTC.

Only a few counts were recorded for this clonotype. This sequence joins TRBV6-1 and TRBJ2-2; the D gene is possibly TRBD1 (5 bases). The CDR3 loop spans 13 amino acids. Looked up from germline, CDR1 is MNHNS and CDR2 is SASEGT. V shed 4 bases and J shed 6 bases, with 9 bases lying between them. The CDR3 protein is CASSGQSAGELFF. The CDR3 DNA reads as TGTGCCAGCAGTGGACAGAGCGCCGGGGAGCTGTTTTTT.

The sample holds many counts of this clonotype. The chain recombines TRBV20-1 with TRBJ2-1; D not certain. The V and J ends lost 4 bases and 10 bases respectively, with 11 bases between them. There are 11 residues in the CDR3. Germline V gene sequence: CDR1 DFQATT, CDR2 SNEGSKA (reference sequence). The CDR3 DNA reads TGCAGTGCTACCCGGGCCATAGAGCAGTTCTTC. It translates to CSATRAIEQFF.

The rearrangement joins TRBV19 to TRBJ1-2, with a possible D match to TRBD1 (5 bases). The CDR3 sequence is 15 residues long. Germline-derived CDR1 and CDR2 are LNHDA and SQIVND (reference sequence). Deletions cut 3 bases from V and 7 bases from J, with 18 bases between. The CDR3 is CASSIGGGALSGYTF. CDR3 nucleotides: TGTGCCAGTAGTATTGGGGGGGGAGCCCTAAGTGGCTACACCTTC.

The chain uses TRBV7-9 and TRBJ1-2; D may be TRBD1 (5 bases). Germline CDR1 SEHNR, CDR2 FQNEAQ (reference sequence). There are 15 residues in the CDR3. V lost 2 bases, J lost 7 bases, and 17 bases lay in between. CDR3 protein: CASSLPGLQKGGYTF. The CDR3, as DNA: TGTGCCAGCAGCTTACCGGGACTCCAGAAAGGTGGCTACACCTTC.

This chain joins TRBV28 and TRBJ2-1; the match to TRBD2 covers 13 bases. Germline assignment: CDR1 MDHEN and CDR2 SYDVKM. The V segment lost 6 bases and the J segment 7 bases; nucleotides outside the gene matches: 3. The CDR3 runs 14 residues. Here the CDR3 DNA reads TGTGCCAGCAGAATGACTAGCGGGGGGAATGAGCAGTTCTTC. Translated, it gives CASRMTSGGNEQFF.

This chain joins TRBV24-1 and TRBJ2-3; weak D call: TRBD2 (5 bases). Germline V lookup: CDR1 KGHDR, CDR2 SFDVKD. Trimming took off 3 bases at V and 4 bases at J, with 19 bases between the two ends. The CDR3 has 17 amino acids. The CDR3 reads CATSDRPWLGGADTQYF. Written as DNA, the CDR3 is TGTGCCACCAGTGATCGCCCCTGGCTCGGAGGCGCAGATACGCAGTATTTT.

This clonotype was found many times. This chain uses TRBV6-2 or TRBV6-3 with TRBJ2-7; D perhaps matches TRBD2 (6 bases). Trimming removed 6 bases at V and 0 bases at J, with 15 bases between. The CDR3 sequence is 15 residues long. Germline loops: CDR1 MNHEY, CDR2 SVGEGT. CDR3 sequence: CASSRDSAGSYEQYF. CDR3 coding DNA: TGTGCCAGCAGCCGCGACTCAGCGGGCTCCTACGAGCAGTACTTC.

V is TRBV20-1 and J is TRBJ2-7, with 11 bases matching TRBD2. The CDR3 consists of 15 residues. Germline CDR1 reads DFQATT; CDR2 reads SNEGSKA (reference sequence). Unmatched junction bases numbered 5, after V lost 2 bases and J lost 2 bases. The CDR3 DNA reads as TGCAGTGCTAGACCTTTGACTAGCGGGACCTACGAGCAGTACTTC. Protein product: CSARPLTSGTYEQYF.